One and the same sample provided the 10 T cell receptor beta chains below, sequenced in a study of cytomegalovirus exposure and HLA in healthy donors (dated 2017 in TCRdb). Receptor libraries were prepared by the immunoSEQ multiplex PCR assay. The multiplex PCR relied on a mix of 60 forward primers for TCR Vbeta segments and 13 reverse primers for TCR Jbeta segments. Imported from immuneACCESS, the table was reduced by TCRdb to in-frame sequences with V and J called. These copies leave out some clones; in studies compared against another copy, an unresolved V gene accounts for under half, and the cause of the remainder is not known. The sample profile shows about 190,000 clones; over 75% of them were found once. The ten largest clones represent 1.5% to 2% of the sample. Sample: PBMCs. These receptors all come from a man younger than 35 in good health and CMV-seronegative.

V gene TRBV11-2 combines with J gene TRBJ2-5, with 9 bases matching TRBD2. CDR1 is SGHAT and CDR2 is FQNNGV in the germline V gene. The CDR3 length is 14 residues. Germline trimming cut 7 bases from V and 1 base from J; bases unmatched to any gene: 4. As DNA, the CDR3 is TGTGCCAGCAACCAAGCGGGAGGCCAAGAGACCCAGTACTTC. Its protein is CASNQAGGQETQYF.

The DNA of the CDR3 is TGTGCCAGCAGTTTCAGGGGGAGAGGCTCCTACGAGCAGTACTTC. Its protein product is CASSFRGRGSYEQYF. V gene TRBV28 combines with J gene TRBJ2-7; 7 bases match TRBD1. The CDR3 consists of 15 residues. The germline V gene encodes CDR1 MDHEN and CDR2 SYDVKM. V trimming: 3 bases; J trimming: 0 bases; junction bases outside the gene matches: 5. Filled out from reference TRBV28 and TRBJ2-7, the complete variable domain reads DVKVTQSSRYLVKRTGEKVFLECVQDMDHENMFWYRQDPGLGLRLIYFSYDVKMKEKGDIPEGYSVSREKKERFSLILESASTNQTSMYLCASSFRGRGSYEQYFGPGTRLTVT.

The rearrangement uses TRBV11-2 and TRBJ2-7; the D is unclear. V dropped 5 bases and J dropped 1 base, with 21 bases sitting between them. Germline-derived CDR1 and CDR2 are SGHAT and FQNNGV. The CDR3 has 17 residues. In DNA, the CDR3 is TGTGCCAGCAGCCTTACCCTCTCGGCCAGGAAGTCCTACGAGCAGTACTTC. Encoded protein: CASSLTLSARKSYEQYF.

The sample holds a few counts of this clone. The chain uses TRBV5-6 and TRBJ1-3; no clear D gene. The CDR3 covers 15 residues. CDR1 is SGHDT, CDR2 YYEEEE, per germline. V gave up 0 bases and J gave up 0 bases, with 7 bases separating them. CDR3 amino acids: CASSLDTASGNTIYF. Here the CDR3 DNA reads TGTGCCAGCAGCTTGGATACAGCCTCTGGAAACACCATATATTTT.

This rearrangement joins TRBV25-1 to TRBJ1-1; TRBD1 aligns across 7 bases. Trimming at V came to 10 bases and at J to 6 bases, leaving 8 bases not matched to a gene. Looked up from germline, CDR1 is MGHDK and CDR2 is SYGVNS. CDR3 length: 12 residues. This CDR3 reads CATRQGQAEAFF. In DNA, the CDR3 is TGTGCCACGCGACAGGGCCAGGCTGAAGCTTTCTTT.

The V gene is TRBV28, the J gene TRBJ2-3; TRBD2 matches at 10 bases. The CDR3 spans 15 residues. The germline V gene has CDR1 MDHEN and CDR2 SYDVKM. After removal of 5 bases from V and 2 bases from J, the junction contained 4 bases not matched to a gene. The CDR3 DNA reads TGTGCCAGCAGTGCTAGCGGGGGACACACAGATACGCAGTATTTT. Translating gives CASSASGGHTDTQYF. The full variable domain, with the rest looked up from reference TRBV28 and TRBJ2-3, is DVKVTQSSRYLVKRTGEKVFLECVQDMDHENMFWYRQDPGLGLRLIYFSYDVKMKEKGDIPEGYSVSREKKERFSLILESASTNQTSMYLCASSASGGHTDTQYFGPGTRLTVL.

V gene TRBV28 combines with J gene TRBJ2-5; maybe TRBD2 (6 bases). CDR1 and CDR2 (germline): MDHEN, SYDVKM. The V end was cut by 5 bases, the J end by 0 bases, with 16 bases between. The CDR3 extends over 16 amino acids. Here the CDR3 reads CASSLSSAGYQETQYF. The CDR3 DNA reads TGTGCCAGCAGTCTCTCCTCCGCGGGGTACCAAGAGACCCAGTACTTC.

The table lists this clone with a few counts. The chain employs TRBV9 and TRBJ1-2; maybe TRBD1 (6 bases). In germline, CDR1 is SGDLS, CDR2 YYNGEE. This CDR3 comprises 15 residues. V lost 0 bases and J lost 6, with 15 bases in between. The CDR3 DNA follows: TGTGCCAGCAGCGTAGCGGTGGGGGCGAAGGATGGCTACACCTTC. This translates into CASSVAVGAKDGYTF.

V usage is TRBV5-1 and J usage is TRBJ2-5; D is possibly TRBD2 (6 bases). Looked up from germline, CDR1 is SGHRS and CDR2 is YFSETQ. V lost 1 base and J lost 5, with 18 bases in between. The CDR3 has 16 amino acids. CDR3 loop: CASSLTPQWGDETQYF. CDR3 DNA sequence: TGCGCCAGCAGCTTGACGCCACAATGGGGGGATGAGACCCAGTACTTC.

CDR3 sequence reads: CASSMDRGNDEKLFF. As DNA, the CDR3 is TGCGCCAGCAGCATGGACAGGGGGAATGATGAAAAACTGTTTTTT. The chain uses TRBV5-1 and TRBJ1-4; 10 bases are shared with TRBD1. Germline lookup yields CDR1 SGHRS and CDR2 YFSETQ. The trim removed 4 bases at V and 6 bases at J, leaving 6 bases unmatched. The length of the CDR3 is 15 residues.